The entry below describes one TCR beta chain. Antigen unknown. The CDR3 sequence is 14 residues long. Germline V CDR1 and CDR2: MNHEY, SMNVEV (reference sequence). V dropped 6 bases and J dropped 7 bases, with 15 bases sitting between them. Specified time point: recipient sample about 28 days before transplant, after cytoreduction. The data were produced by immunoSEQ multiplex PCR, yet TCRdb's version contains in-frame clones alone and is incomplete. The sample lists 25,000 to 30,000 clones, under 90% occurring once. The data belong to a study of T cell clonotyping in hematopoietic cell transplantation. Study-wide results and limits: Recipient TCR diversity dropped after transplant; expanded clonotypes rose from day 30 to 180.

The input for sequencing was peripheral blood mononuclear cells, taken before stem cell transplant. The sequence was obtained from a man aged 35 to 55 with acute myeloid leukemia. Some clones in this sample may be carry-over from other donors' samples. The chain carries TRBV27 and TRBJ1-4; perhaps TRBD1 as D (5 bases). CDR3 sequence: CASRVNRITEKLFF. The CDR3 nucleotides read TGTGCCAGCAGGGTGAACAGGATTACTGAAAAACTGTTTTTT.